The 13 T cell receptor beta chains reported below all come from one sample, sequenced in a study of prognosis after radiotherapy for stage I lung cancer. Researchers used two-round multiplex PCR to amplify TCR beta CDR3 starting from genomic DNA. Specific primers for each TRBV and TRBJ gene were what first-round PCR used. TCRdb called the multiplex PCR reads again in MiXCR, with one record for every CDR3 protein. This sample has about 16,000 distinct CDR3 sequences, with around 31% found just once. Material: PBMCs, obtained before or after stereotactic body radiation therapy (not recorded which). Every receptor here comes from a donor of 50 years or more with non-small cell lung cancer.

This clonotype was recorded at least ten times. V and J are TRBV25-1 and TRBJ2-2; 9 bases align to TRBD2. The germline V gene encodes CDR1 MGHDK and CDR2 SYGVNS. The J segment lost 5 bases and the V segment lost 3 bases, leaving 13 bases of the junction unmatched. This CDR3 comprises 18 residues. The CDR3 bases are TGTGCCAGCAGTGACTATATGCGGACTAGCGACGATACCGGGGAGCTGTTTTTT. Translated, it gives CASSDYMRTSDDTGELFF.

This clonotype came up many times. This chain joins TRBV2 and TRBJ2-3; TRBD1 agrees at 8 bases. J was trimmed by 0 bases and V by 8 bases; bases with no gene match: 4. This CDR3 has 14 amino acids. CDR1 and CDR2 from the germline V gene are SNHLY and FYNNEI. CDR3: CASETGGSTDTQYF. CDR3 nucleotides: TGTGCCAGCGAAACAGGGGGAAGCACAGATACGCAGTATTTT.

This clonotype was recorded at least ten times. J is TRBJ2-7 and V is TRBV3-1; possibly TRBD2 for D (7 bases). The CDR3 sequence is 18 residues long. Trimming removed 4 bases at V and 3 bases at J, with 25 bases between. Germline V lookup: CDR1 LGHDT, CDR2 YNNKEL (reference sequence). The CDR3 DNA reads as TGTGCCAGCAGCCCCCGGGGGCTAGCGGTGGCGGGAAGCTACGAGCAGTACTTC. Protein: CASSPRGLAVAGSYEQYF.

Ten or more counts support this clonotype. The CDR3 loop is CSVPHSGANVLTF. The CDR3 DNA is TGCAGCGTTCCTCACTCTGGGGCCAACGTCCTGACTTTC. The chain recombines TRBV29-1 with TRBJ2-6; D ambiguous. Between the trimmed V and J ends, which lost 5 bases and 0 bases, there was a span of 5 bases. The CDR3 has 13 residues. The germline CDR1 and CDR2 sequences are SQVTM and ANQGSEA.

This clonotype was recorded many times. The V call is TRBV5-1, the J call TRBJ2-3; 8 nucleotides agree with TRBD2. V trimming: 3 bases; J trimming: 6 bases; junction bases outside the gene matches: 6. The CDR3 runs 14 residues. From germline, CDR1 is SGHRS and CDR2 YFSETQ. DNA for the CDR3: TGCGCCAGCAGCTCGGGACTAGTGAGCGATACGCAGTATTTT. Translating gives CASSSGLVSDTQYF.

This clonotype was picked up many times. The rearrangement uses TRBV3-1 and TRBJ2-7; tentatively, D is TRBD1 (6 bases). This CDR3 contains 19 residues. V dropped 1 base and J dropped 3 bases, with 25 bases sitting between them. Per germline, CDR1 LGHDT and CDR2 YNNKEL (reference sequence). The CDR3: CASSQVGEPFMGAYYEQYF. CDR3 DNA: TGTGCCAGCAGCCAAGTGGGGGAGCCCTTTATGGGGGCGTACTACGAGCAGTACTTC.

This clonotype was counted ten times or more. V usage is TRBV2 and J usage is TRBJ2-5; 7 nucleotides agree with TRBD1. Trimming cost V 4 bases and J 5 bases; bases outside gene matches: 4. The CDR3 totals 13 residues. CDR1 and CDR2 from the germline V gene are SNHLY and FYNNEI. CDR3: CASSGAGGETQYF. The CDR3 DNA reads as TGTGCCAGCAGTGGCGCAGGGGGTGAGACCCAGTACTTC.

In its sample, this clonotype is medium-sized (0.01 to 0.1%). The gene calls are TRBV20-1 and TRBJ2-3, with TRBD2 identical over 11 bases. This CDR3 spans 14 amino acids. The germline gives CDR1 DFQATT, CDR2 SNEGSKA (reference sequence). The J segment lost 3 bases and the V segment lost 6 bases, leaving 5 bases of the junction unmatched. The CDR3 DNA reads as TGCAGTGCAAGTACTAGCGGGAGAACAGATACGCAGTATTTT. Its protein is CSASTSGRTDTQYF.

This clonotype was observed at least ten times. The chain uses TRBV11-2 and TRBJ2-3; D not resolved. The CDR3 totals 15 residues. Germline assignment: CDR1 SGHAT and CDR2 FQNNGV. V was shortened by 1 base and J by 0 bases, with 8 bases between the two germline ends. The CDR3 DNA reads as TGTGCCAGCAGCTTAGGAGAGCTTAGCACAGATACGCAGTATTTT. Translated, it gives CASSLGELSTDTQYF.

This chain links TRBV5-1 with TRBJ1-2, with TRBD1 as a possible D gene (5 bases). CDR1 is SGHRS and CDR2 is YFSETQ in the germline V gene. The CDR3 consists of 14 residues. Trimming took 0 bases from V and 4 from J, leaving 10 bases between them. CDR3 bases: TGCGCCAGCAGCTTGGATCCAGGGAGCTATGGCTACACCTTC. Translation: CASSLDPGSYGYTF.

This clonotype occurred a few times. The chain carries TRBV15 and TRBJ1-1, with D possibly TRBD1 on 6 matching bases. Trimming pared 0 bases from V and 8 bases from J, leaving 10 bases between. The CDR3 loop spans 13 amino acids. The germline gives CDR1 LNHNV, CDR2 YYDKDF (reference sequence). CDR3 in DNA: TGTGCCACCAGCAGAGAATGGGGGGGCGAAGCTTTCTTT. Encoded protein: CATSREWGGEAFF. The complete variable domain, with remaining parts taken from reference TRBV15 and TRBJ1-1, reads DAMVIQNPRYQVTQFGKPVTLSCSQTLNHNVMYWYQQKSSQAPKLLFHYYDKDFNNEADTPDNFQSRRPNTSFCFLDIRSPGLGDTAMYLCATSREWGGEAFFGQGTRLTVV.

This clonotype was detected many times. The chain combines TRBV4-1 with TRBJ1-6; TRBD1 might be the D (5 bases). This CDR3 has 16 amino acids. Trimming removed 0 bases from V and 3 bases from J, with 9 bases in between. Per germline, CDR1 MGHRA and CDR2 YSYEKL. The CDR3 nucleotides read TGCGCCAGCAGCCAAGAGGTGCAGGGCTATAATTCACCCCTCCACTTT. As protein: CASSQEVQGYNSPLHF.

This clonotype has a count of ten or more. DNA for the CDR3: TGCGCCAGCAGCCCACAATTCGGTGAGCAGTTCTTC. Residues: CASSPQFGEQFF. V is TRBV5-1 and J is TRBJ2-1; D gene ambiguous. Germline lookup yields CDR1 SGHRS and CDR2 YFSETQ. The CDR3 is 12 amino acids. The V gene lost 4 bases and the J gene lost 9 bases, with 11 bases spanning the gap.